These T cell receptor beta chains were read from a single sample in a study of T cell responses to AZD1222 COVID-19 vaccine. Using immunoSEQ multiplex PCR, the repertoire was profiled, and TCRdb retains in-frame clones only, with some absent. The sample lists 85,000 to 100,000 clones; about 92% were seen once. The source was peripheral blood, collected on day 0 of AZD1222 vaccination. All receptors come from an adult in good health. Each CDR3 is given with its conserved first and last residue. A D gene is named only where the DNA matches it firmly. Size tells how often a clone was seen (once, few, many) or the class of an expanded clone, and some rows leave it out.

D gene	clone size	J gene	V gene	CDR3 DNA	CDR3 protein
NA	NA	TRBJ1-2	TRBV19	TGTGCCAGTAAATGGAGTGGGGACAACTATGGCTACACCTTC	CASKWSGDNYGYTF
NA	NA	TRBJ2-7	TRBV4-2	TGTGCCAGCAGCCAAGAGAGCGGTGGGGGCTTATTTAAGTACGAGCAGTACTTC	CASSQESGGGLFKYEQYF
NA	NA	TRBJ2-7	TRBV4-1	TGCGCCAGCAGCCAAGTAGACGACTCGATATCCGACGAGCAGTACTTC	CASSQVDDSISDEQYF
NA	NA	TRBJ1-1	TRBV4-1	TGCGCCAGCAGCCAAGCCCAAACACCGTTGAACACTGAAGCTTTCTTT	CASSQAQTPLNTEAFF
NA	NA	TRBJ1-1	TRBV14	TGTGCCAGCAGTTTCCAGGGTTCCACTGAAGCTTTCTTT	CASSFQGSTEAFF
NA	NA	TRBJ1-1	TRBV3-1/TRBV3-2	TGTGCCAGCAGCCCCCCGGGCACCGGGAACACTGAAGCTTTCTTT	CASSPPGTGNTEAFF
NA	NA	TRBJ1-2	TRBV27	TGTGCCAGCAGTCCCCGGGTAGATAACTATGGCTACACCTTC	CASSPRVDNYGYTF
TRBD1	NA	TRBJ1-5	TRBV19	TGTGCCAGTAGTTGGACAGGGAATAGCAATCAGCCCCAGCATTTT	CASSWTGNSNQPQHF
NA	NA	TRBJ2-7	TRBV19	TGTGCCAGGGACAGAGATCTCTACGAGCAGTACTTC	CARDRDLYEQYF
NA	NA	TRBJ1-1	TRBV5-1	TGCGCCAGCAGCTCCGGGAGCGGCACTGAAGCTTTCTTT	CASSSGSGTEAFF
NA	NA	TRBJ1-6	TRBV7-2	TGTGCCAGCAGCTTAAATCGTTTAGGGTATGGTTCACCCCTCCACTTT	CASSLNRLGYGSPLHF
NA	few	TRBJ2-7	TRBV6-5	TGTGCCAGCAACAAACAGGGTGGGCCCTACGAGCAGTACTTC	CASNKQGGPYEQYF
NA	NA	TRBJ1-2	TRBV23-1	TGCGCCAGCACTCATGAGACAGGATCCAACTATGGCTACACCTTC	CASTHETGSNYGYTF
NA	once	TRBJ1-4	TRBV5-5	TGTGCCAGCAGCGCCAGGGTGCCAAATGAAAAACTGTTTTTT	CASSARVPNEKLFF
NA	NA	TRBJ2-7	TRBV12-3/TRBV12-4	TGTGCCAGCACCGCATCCTACGAGCAGTACTTC	CASTASYEQYF
NA	NA	TRBJ2-1	TRBV24-1	TGTGCCACCAGTGATTCACTAGCTAGCGAAGTGGGTGAGCAGTTCTTC	CATSDSLASEVGEQFF
TRBD1	NA	TRBJ1-5	TRBV19	TGTGCCAGTAGTATACCGGGACAGGGCAATCAGCCCCAGCATTTT	CASSIPGQGNQPQHF
NA	NA	TRBJ2-7	TRBV7-2	TGTGCCAGCAGCCCCCAAATTAGCGGAGCCTACGAGCAGTACTTC	CASSPQISGAYEQYF
NA	NA	TRBJ1-3	TRBV7-9	TGTGCCAGCAGCCCACCAGGGGTCTCTGGAAACACCATATATTTT	CASSPPGVSGNTIYF
NA	NA	TRBJ1-1	TRBV5-1	TGCGCCAGCAGCTTAGCGGTATCGGACACTGAAGCTTTCTTT	CASSLAVSDTEAFF
TRBD1	once	TRBJ2-2	TRBV18	TGTGCCAGCTCACCAGGGACAGGGAACACCGGGGAGCTGTTTTTT	CASSPGTGNTGELFF
TRBD1	NA	TRBJ1-4	TRBV28	TGTGCCAGCAGTTTAACCAGGGGGGGGACTAATGAAAAACTGTTTTTT	CASSLTRGGTNEKLFF
TRBD2	NA	TRBJ2-1	TRBV18	TGTGCCAGCTCACCCATTCGACTAGCGGGATTTTCGGGTGAGCAGTTCTTC	CASSPIRLAGFSGEQFF
NA	NA	TRBJ1-4	TRBV28	TGTGCCAGCAGTCCGCCATTAGAAAAACTGTTTTTT	CASSPPLEKLFF
NA	few	TRBJ2-3	TRBV6-4	TGTGCCAGCAGTGAAGGATCGGTAGATACGCAGTATTTT	CASSEGSVDTQYF
TRBD1	NA	TRBJ1-6	TRBV9	TGTGCCAGCAGCGTATCCCCTGGTGACAGGGCGAATTCACCCCTCCACTTT	CASSVSPGDRANSPLHF
NA	NA	TRBJ1-4	TRBV7-6	TGTGCCAGCAGCTTAGGTCGGGGGCGGCTCTCCAAGGGACTGTTTTTT	CASSLGRGRLSKGLFF
TRBD1	NA	TRBJ1-2	TRBV19	TGTGCCAGTAGTGAGTCGGGGACAGGGGCGTATGGCTACACCTTC	CASSESGTGAYGYTF
NA	NA	TRBJ1-1	TRBV5-4	TGTGCCAGCAACGAGGTAGGAAAGAACACTGAAGCTTTCTTT	CASNEVGKNTEAFF
NA	NA	TRBJ1-6	TRBV19	TGTGCCAGTAGTATGGGAGAGCGCTCTAATTCACCCCTCCACTTT	CASSMGERSNSPLHF
NA	NA	TRBJ1-1	TRBV7-8	TGTGCCAGCAGCTCCTCCGGGAGACTGAACACTGAAGCTTTCTTT	CASSSSGRLNTEAFF
TRBD2	NA	TRBJ2-5	TRBV18	TGTGCCAGCTCACCACCTGGACTAGCGGGAGGTGAGACCCAGTACTTC	CASSPPGLAGGETQYF
NA	NA	TRBJ1-2	TRBV4-1	TGCGCCAGCAGCCAAGGCCGGACGCTGTCACAAGACGGCTACACCTTC	CASSQGRTLSQDGYTF
TRBD2	NA	TRBJ2-1	TRBV11-3	TGTGCCAGCAGCGCAGGACTAGCGGGAGGGAATGAGCAGTTCTTC	CASSAGLAGGNEQFF
TRBD1	NA	TRBJ1-5	TRBV7-9	TGTGCCAGCAGCCCAGGGGACAGGGGGCTTCAGCCCCAGCATTTT	CASSPGDRGLQPQHF
NA	NA	TRBJ2-7	TRBV18	TGTGCCAGCTCACCACCTAGCGTAAACTACGAGCAGTACTTC	CASSPPSVNYEQYF
NA	NA	TRBJ1-2	TRBV14	TGTGCCAGCAGCCAGGGGACCTACTATGGCTACACCTTC	CASSQGTYYGYTF
NA	NA	TRBJ2-1	TRBV27	TGTGCCAGCAGTCTGAAATATTACGAATACAATGAGCAGTTCTTC	CASSLKYYEYNEQFF
NA	NA	TRBJ1-4	TRBV14	TGTGCCAGCAGCCCTGAGCGCCTTAAACTGTTTTTT	CASSPERLKLFF
TRBD1	NA	TRBJ2-6	TRBV18	TGTGCCAGCTCACCAGGGACAGGCATCTCTGGGGCCAACGTCCTGACTTTC	CASSPGTGISGANVLTF
NA	NA	TRBJ2-2	TRBV28	TGTGCCAGCAGTTTCCCAGCAGACACCGGGGAGCTGTTTTTT	CASSFPADTGELFF
NA	NA	TRBJ1-1	TRBV11-3	TGTGCCAGCAGCTTAGCGGGGAACACTGAAGCTTTCTTT	CASSLAGNTEAFF
NA	NA	TRBJ1-5	TRBV18	TGTGCCAGCTCACCACAGGGGTTGCAGCCCCAGCATTTT	CASSPQGLQPQHF
NA	NA	TRBJ2-1	TRBV5-1	TGCGCCAGCAGCTTGCGGGCCCTAGGCGGGAATGAGCAGTTCTTC	CASSLRALGGNEQFF
TRBD2	NA	TRBJ2-3	TRBV30	TGTGCCTGGGGGGGACTAGCGGTTAGCACAGATACGCAGTATTTT	CAWGGLAVSTDTQYF
NA	once	TRBJ1-5	TRBV7-2	TGTGCCAGCAGCTTAGAGGGGACCGTCATCACGCCCCAGCATTTT	CASSLEGTVITPQHF
NA	NA	TRBJ2-3	TRBV5-1	TGCGCCAGCAGCTTGGCCAGGGTTACAGATACGCAGTATTTT	CASSLARVTDTQYF
NA	few	TRBJ1-2	TRBV5-4	TGTGCCAGCAGCTCGAAAACAGTAGGCGGCTACACCTTC	CASSSKTVGGYTF
NA	NA	TRBJ1-1	TRBV29-1	TGCAGCGTACAGGGGAACACTGAAGCTTTCTTT	CSVQGNTEAFF
NA	NA	TRBJ2-3	TRBV30	TGTGCCTGCAGAAGGGGCACAGATACGCAGTATTTT	CACRRGTDTQYF
NA	NA	TRBJ1-1	TRBV12-3/TRBV12-4	TGTGCCAGCAGTTTGCTGGCAGGAGAAGCTTTCTTT	CASSLLAGEAFF
TRBD1	NA	TRBJ2-1	TRBV20-1	TGCAGTGCTAGAGGCACAGGGGGAGAGTTCTTC	CSARGTGGEFF
NA	NA	TRBJ2-7	TRBV25-1	TGTGCCAGCAGTGAATCCGGGACACACTCCCAGCAGTACTTC	CASSESGTHSQQYF
NA	NA	TRBJ1-4	TRBV19	TGTGCCAGTAGTATTTCGTCCCATGAAAAACTGTTTTTT	CASSISSHEKLFF
NA	NA	TRBJ1-2	TRBV15	TGTGCCACCAGCAGAGATTGGGGCGACTATGGCTACACCTTC	CATSRDWGDYGYTF
NA	NA	TRBJ1-5	TRBV19	TGTGCCAGTAGTGGGTACGGCAATCAGCCCCAGCATTTT	CASSGYGNQPQHF
NA	NA	TRBJ1-5	TRBV9	TGTGCCAGCAGCGTAGGGGACGGGGAACAGCCCCAGCATTTT	CASSVGDGEQPQHF
NA	NA	TRBJ1-1	TRBV12-5	TGTGCTAGTGGTTTGTATGCCAGCGGCAGGGTCAACACTGAAGCTTTCTTT	CASGLYASGRVNTEAFF
NA	NA	TRBJ1-5	TRBV12-3/TRBV12-4	TGTGCCAGCATCCGGGACCCTAATCAGCCCCAGCATTTT	CASIRDPNQPQHF